The 30 T cell receptor beta chains below all came from one sample that was sequenced in a study of T cell responses to AZD1222 COVID-19 vaccine. Using immunoSEQ multiplex PCR, the repertoire was profiled, and TCRdb retains in-frame clones only, with some absent. This table has fewer than 180,000 clones, around 90% appearing once. This material consisted of peripheral blood, taken 28 days after the second AZD1222 dose. Receptors were obtained from an adult who received the AZD1222 COVID-19 vaccine.

The rearrangement uses TRBV24-1 and TRBJ1-5, with D perhaps TRBD1 (5 bases). This CDR3 has 15 amino acids. V lost 3 bases and J lost 4, with 12 bases in between. Germline V lookup: CDR1 KGHDR, CDR2 SFDVKD. Here the CDR3 DNA reads TGTGCCACCAGTGATAGACGGACAACTAATCAGCCCCAGCATTTT. Translated, it gives CATSDRRTTNQPQHF.

The J gene is TRBJ2-7, the V gene TRBV6-6, with unresolved D. Germline CDR1 and CDR2: MNHNY and SVGAGI (reference sequence). Trimming removed 5 bases at V and 0 bases at J, with 14 bases between. The CDR3 has 15 amino acids. The DNA for the CDR3 is TGTGCCAGCAGTCTCATGGGTACTCCCTCCTACGAGCAGTACTTC. Its protein is CASSLMGTPSYEQYF.

This clone has only one observation. The chain has TRBV6-5 and TRBJ1-1; D may be TRBD1 (6 bases). CDR1 and CDR2 (germline): MNHEY, SVGAGI. There are 15 residues in the CDR3. With 2 bases removed from V and 2 bases from J, the gap between germline ends came to 12 bases. The CDR3 region has the DNA TGTGCCAGCAGTTACGGTACAGGGTCTAACACTGAAGCTTTCTTT. Its protein product is CASSYGTGSNTEAFF.

The chain couples TRBV7-9 to TRBJ2-7; 13 bases align to TRBD2. V gave up 4 bases and J gave up 1 base; unmatched junction bases: 10. Germline lookup yields CDR1 SEHNR and CDR2 FQNEAQ (reference sequence). The CDR3 totals 18 residues. CDR3 protein: CASSSQLAGGPASYEQYF. DNA for the CDR3: TGTGCCAGCAGCTCCCAACTAGCGGGAGGGCCCGCGTCCTACGAGCAGTACTTC.

This CDR3 is CASAWVGWQFF. The DNA for the CDR3 is TGTGCCAGTGCGTGGGTGGGATGGCAGTTCTTC. The J gene is TRBJ2-1, the V gene TRBV19; D uncertain. The CDR3 covers 11 residues. V was trimmed by 8 bases and J by 12 bases, leaving 14 bases between them. Germline loops: CDR1 LNHDA, CDR2 SQIVND (reference sequence).

This clone was observed a single time. The chain combines TRBV14 with TRBJ2-5; the match to TRBD2 covers 12 bases. The CDR3 contains 18 residues. The trim removed 2 bases at V and 3 bases at J, leaving 10 bases unmatched. CDR1 is SGHDN, CDR2 FVKESK, per germline. As DNA, the CDR3 is TGTGCCAGCAGCCAACCTCCCCCGACTAGCGGGAGAGAAGAGACCCAGTACTTC. Translation gives CASSQPPPTSGREETQYF.

The rearrangement links TRBV28 to TRBJ2-5; a weak D match, TRBD1 (6 bases). Germline loops: CDR1 MDHEN, CDR2 SYDVKM. Trimming removed 3 bases from V and 0 bases from J, with 11 bases in between. The CDR3 runs to 15 residues. The CDR3 loop is CASSFPDRNQETQYF. The CDR3 DNA follows: TGTGCCAGCAGTTTTCCGGACAGAAACCAAGAGACCCAGTACTTC.

The V and J genes are TRBV5-1 and TRBJ2-3; the D is unclear. Germline V gene sequence: CDR1 SGHRS, CDR2 YFSETQ. The V end was cut by 4 bases, the J end by 3 bases, with 18 bases between. The CDR3 runs to 16 residues. This CDR3 reads CASSPGVAQVTDTQYF. The CDR3 DNA follows: TGCGCCAGCAGCCCCGGAGTGGCACAAGTGACAGATACGCAGTATTTT.

This clone appeared a single time. The chain employs TRBV29-1 and TRBJ2-3, with TRBD1 matching 7 bases. The CDR3 covers 15 residues. Germline V gives CDR1 SQVTM, CDR2 ANQGSEA. Germline trimming cut 0 bases from V and 2 bases from J; bases unmatched to any gene: 5. The CDR3 loop reads CSVEDRGQDTDTQYF. In nucleotides, the CDR3 is TGCAGCGTTGAAGATCGCGGACAGGACACAGATACGCAGTATTTT.

The genes are TRBV4-1 and TRBJ2-5; D uncertain. CDR1 MGHRA and CDR2 YSYEKL come from the germline V gene. Deletions cut 1 base from V and 1 base from J, with 7 bases between. There are 14 residues in the CDR3. The CDR3 DNA reads TGCGCCAGCAGCCAAGGCAGGAGCCAAGAGACCCAGTACTTC. Encoded protein: CASSQGRSQETQYF.

This chain connects TRBV10-1 to TRBJ2-3; 9 bases match TRBD2. The germline gives CDR1 WNHNN, CDR2 SYGVQD (reference sequence). This CDR3 has 16 amino acids. The trim removed 3 bases at V and 1 base at J, leaving 5 bases unmatched. CDR3 in DNA: TGCGCCAGCAGTGATGCTAGCGGGATGGGCACAGATACGCAGTATTTT. This codes for CASSDASGMGTDTQYF.

The rearrangement uses TRBV11-3 and TRBJ2-7; D is unclear. The V end was cut by 0 bases, the J end by 1 base, with 1 base between. CDR1 and CDR2 (germline): SGHNT, YENEEA. This CDR3 region has 12 residues. The CDR3 coding sequence is TGTGCCAGCAGCTTAGAGTCCTACGAGCAGTACTTC. Encoded protein: CASSLESYEQYF.

The chain recombines TRBV19 with TRBJ1-1, with TRBD1 as a possible D gene (5 bases). From germline, CDR1 is LNHDA and CDR2 SQIVND (reference sequence). V gave up 2 bases and J gave up 3 bases, with 10 bases separating them. The CDR3 loop spans 14 amino acids. This CDR3 reads CASSISGGDTEAFF. In nucleotides, the CDR3 is TGTGCCAGTAGTATATCCGGGGGAGACACTGAAGCTTTCTTT.

This chain joins TRBV28 and TRBJ1-1, with a weak D call TRBD1 (5 bases). Trimming took 7 bases from V and 5 from J, leaving 11 bases between them. This CDR3 region has 12 residues. Germline CDR1 MDHEN, CDR2 SYDVKM. The DNA for the CDR3 is TGTGCCAGCACCCGGGGGGGAACTGAAGCTTTCTTT. This sequence encodes CASTRGGTEAFF.

The chain joins TRBV10-3 to TRBJ2-1; the match to TRBD2 covers 10 bases. The CDR3 is made up of 14 amino acids. J gave up 7 bases and V 6 bases, and 6 bases lay outside the gene matches. The germline V gene has CDR1 ENHRY and CDR2 SYGVKD. The CDR3 is CAIRLTSGENEQFF. Here the CDR3 DNA reads TGTGCCATCAGATTAACTAGCGGGGAGAATGAGCAGTTCTTC.

V and J are TRBV28 and TRBJ2-2; tentative D call: TRBD1 (5 bases). The V end was cut by 6 bases, the J end by 4 bases, with 15 bases between. Germline V gene data show CDR1 as MDHEN and CDR2 as SYDVKM. The CDR3 is made up of 15 amino acids. The CDR3: CASSLSGALTGELFF. DNA of the CDR3: TGTGCCAGCAGCCTAAGTGGGGCGCTCACCGGGGAGCTGTTTTTT.

The CDR3 region is CASSLTGEETQYF. The CDR3, as DNA: TGTGCCAGCAGCTTGACAGGGGAGGAGACCCAGTACTTC. V and J are TRBV5-4 and TRBJ2-5, with TRBD1 matching over 7 bases. The junction had 2 bases not matched to a gene; V was cut back by 1 base and J by 5 bases. This CDR3 has 13 amino acids. Germline V gene sequence: CDR1 SGHNT, CDR2 YYREEE (reference sequence).

The chain couples TRBV5-1 to TRBJ2-3; TRBD2 aligns across 10 bases. This CDR3 is 16 amino acids long. V dropped 0 bases and J dropped 2; count of bases not matched to a gene: 3. Germline lookup yields CDR1 SGHRS and CDR2 YFSETQ. This CDR3 reads CASSLGLAGDTDTQYF. CDR3 in DNA: TGCGCCAGCAGCTTGGGACTAGCGGGTGACACAGATACGCAGTATTTT.

The CDR3: CASSQDRGLAGYTELYNEQFF. CDR3 coding DNA: TGCGCCAGCAGCCAAGATCGGGGACTAGCGGGATATACCGAATTATACAATGAGCAGTTCTTC. V usage is TRBV4-1 and J usage is TRBJ2-1; 13 bases line up with TRBD2. The V and J ends lost 0 bases and 4 bases, in that order; junction bases with no gene match: 15. Germline assignment: CDR1 MGHRA and CDR2 YSYEKL. The CDR3 length is 21 residues.

This CDR3 reads CASSLDRSGQPQHF. The CDR3 DNA reads as TGTGCCAGCAGCTTAGACAGAAGCGGGCAGCCCCAGCATTTT. The chain joins TRBV7-9 to TRBJ1-5; unclear D gene. Germline CDR1 is SEHNR and CDR2 is FQNEAQ (reference sequence). V was trimmed by 1 base and J by 7 bases, leaving 11 bases between them. CDR3 size: 14 residues. Combining the CDR3 with reference TRBV7-9 and TRBJ1-5 gives the whole variable domain DTGVSQNPRHKITKRGQNVTFRCDPISEHNRLYWYRQTLGQGPEFLTYFQNEAQLEKSRLLSDRFSAERPKGSFSTLEIQRTEQGDSAMYLCASSLDRSGQPQHFGDGTRLSIL.

The genes are TRBV5-1 and TRBJ2-7, with D maybe TRBD1 (5 bases). Germline V gene lookup returns CDR1 SGHRS and CDR2 YFSETQ. This CDR3 is 13 amino acids long. V was pared by 2 bases and J by 5 bases, with 11 bases between. The CDR3 nucleotides read TGCGCCAGCAGCTTCCCAGGGTCGAACGAGCAGTACTTC. It is translated as CASSFPGSNEQYF.

This sequence joins TRBV6-5 and TRBJ1-1; 9 bases align to TRBD1. There are 15 residues in the CDR3. V trimming: 10 bases; J trimming: 0 bases; junction bases outside the gene matches: 9. CDR1 MNHEY and CDR2 SVGAGI come from the germline V gene. The CDR3 region is CATSRQGGMNTEAFF. The CDR3 DNA reads as TGTGCCACCTCTAGACAGGGGGGCATGAACACTGAAGCTTTCTTT.

The V call is TRBV5-5, the J call TRBJ2-7; a weak D match, TRBD1 (6 bases). Germline V gene lookup returns CDR1 SGHKS and CDR2 YYEKEE (reference sequence). The CDR3 is 15 amino acids. The V end was cut by 1 base, the J end by 3 bases, with 14 bases between. CDR3 bases: TGTGCCAGCAGCTTGCAGGGGAAGGGTGTCTACGAGCAGTACTTC. It is translated as CASSLQGKGVYEQYF.

This clone has a single count. This chain links TRBV5-1 with TRBJ1-5; D is unresolved. The V gene's germline CDR1 is SGHRS and CDR2 YFSETQ. CDR3 length: 16 residues. The germline V and J ends were trimmed by 0 bases and 0 bases, with 10 bases remaining between them. This chain's CDR3 is CASSLGSGDSNQPQHF. CDR3 in DNA: TGCGCCAGCAGCTTGGGGTCCGGGGATAGCAATCAGCCCCAGCATTTT.

The genes are TRBV19 and TRBJ1-2; 9 bases agree with TRBD1. This CDR3 region has 14 residues. In germline, CDR1 is LNHDA, CDR2 SQIVND (reference sequence). The V gene end was trimmed by 11 bases and the J gene end by 4 bases; junction bases not matched to a gene: 11. CDR3 bases: TGTGCCGGAAGGACAGGGGCGCACCTCTATGGCTACACCTTC. As protein: CAGRTGAHLYGYTF. Full variable domain (outside the CDR3, taken from reference TRBV19 and TRBJ1-2): DGGITQSPKYLFRKEGQNVTLSCEQNLNHDAMYWYRQDPGQGLRLIYYSQIVNDFQKGDIAEGYSVSREKKESFPLTVTSAQKNPTAFYLCAGRTGAHLYGYTFGSGTRLTVV.

The chain combines TRBV7-6 with TRBJ1-5; D is unclear. Germline V gene sequence: CDR1 SGHVS, CDR2 FNYEAQ. This CDR3 spans 15 amino acids. V was trimmed by 1 base and J by 2 bases, leaving 9 bases between them. This chain's CDR3 is CASSLGRVGNQPQHF. In DNA, the CDR3 is TGTGCCAGCAGCTTAGGGAGGGTTGGCAATCAGCCCCAGCATTTT. Full variable domain (rest looked up from reference TRBV7-6 and TRBJ1-5): GAGVSQSPRYKVTKRGQDVALRCDPISGHVSLYWYRQALGQGPEFLTYFNYEAQQDKSGLPNDRFSAERPEGSISTLTIQRTEQRDSAMYRCASSLGRVGNQPQHFGDGTRLSIL.

V gene TRBV11-2 combines with J gene TRBJ2-3; D remains ambiguous. Germline lookup yields CDR1 SGHAT and CDR2 FQNNGV. CDR3 length equals 18 residues. Trimming shortened V by 1 base and J by 2 bases, and 19 bases separated the two germline ends. The CDR3 loop is CASSLVRVLPASTDTQYF. Written as DNA, the CDR3 is TGTGCCAGCAGCTTAGTTCGAGTCCTGCCGGCGTCCACAGATACGCAGTATTTT.

This clone has only one observation. The V gene is TRBV28, the J gene TRBJ2-5; perhaps D is TRBD1 or TRBD2 (6 bases each). V lost 6 bases to trimming and J lost 9 bases, with 11 bases between them. Germline V CDR1 and CDR2: MDHEN, SYDVKM. This CDR3 spans 11 amino acids. This CDR3 reads CASSQRGAQYF. DNA of the CDR3: TGTGCCAGCAGCCAGAGGGGGGCCCAGTACTTC.

The chain combines TRBV5-1 with TRBJ1-2; perhaps TRBD1 as D (5 bases). V shed 4 bases and J shed 7 bases, with 20 bases lying between them. This CDR3 contains 15 residues. The germline V gene has CDR1 SGHRS and CDR2 YFSETQ. DNA of the CDR3: TGCGCCAGCAGCCCCTACGGACTTCCCGGGGGTGGCTACACCTTC. This gives the protein CASSPYGLPGGGYTF.

The V gene is TRBV18, the J gene TRBJ1-1; D is undetermined. The germline gives CDR1 KGHSH, CDR2 LQKENI. The V gene lost 0 bases and the J gene lost 1 base, with 6 bases spanning the gap. This CDR3 has 14 amino acids. CDR3 in amino acids: CASSPPIGNTEAFF. The CDR3 coding sequence is TGTGCCAGCTCACCACCTATTGGGAACACTGAAGCTTTCTTT.